This T cell receptor (beta chain) was recovered during a study of blood T cell repertoires in COVID-19. Study background: Spain, Italy and the United States supplied samples that represented acute and convalescent COVID-19. Sample material is recorded as cDNA or gDNA derived from T cells, B-cell-depleted T cells, or PBMCs.

Deletions cut 0 bases from V and 9 bases from J, with 10 bases between. Germline-derived CDR1 and CDR2 are SGHAT and FQNNGV. This CDR3 is 13 amino acids long. This clone was seen a single time. Per the study methods: By means of reference gene primer amplification, nucleated cell counts were estimated. Sequencing used immunoSEQ multiplex PCR; TCRdb keeps in-frame clones, though not all of them. That table supplies the V and J calls and clone size; D and trimming were determined from the DNA. Of roughly 30,000 clones listed, roughly 85% were seen once; the top ten hold around 7%. Sequencing used peripheral blood. The chain combines TRBV11-2 with TRBJ2-3; D gene ambiguous. This TCR derives from a man between 60 and 75 years old with active COVID-19. The CDR3 nucleotides read TGTGCCAGCAGCTTAGATAAGTTCCTAACGCAGTATTTT. Translating it yields CASSLDKFLTQYF.